This TCR beta chain was recovered during a study of blood T cell repertoires in COVID-19. This CDR3 comprises 15 residues. Germline lookup yields CDR1 LNHDA and CDR2 SQIVND (reference sequence). V shed 5 bases and J shed 5 bases, with 18 bases lying between them. Clones were sequenced by immunoSEQ multiplex PCR, and TCRdb holds only the in-frame ones, with some missing. The table has about 50,000 clones, about 82% seen once; the top ten hold approximately 15%. The chain joins TRBV19 to TRBJ2-5, with D possibly being TRBD1 (6 bases). The TCR was taken from a human donor in a cohort sampled during active COVID-19. Input material: peripheral blood. CDR3 in DNA: TGTGCCAGTAGTGCAGGGGATCTATGGTGGGAGACCCAGTACTTC. Its protein product is CASSAGDLWWETQYF.